One and the same sample provided the 8 T cell receptor beta chains below, sequenced in a study of cytomegalovirus exposure and HLA in healthy donors. The PCR contained 60 Vbeta and 13 Jbeta primers. Measured with immunoSEQ multiplex PCR; TCRdb has only the in-frame clones, and not every one. This sample carries approximately 190,000 clones, about four fifths of them seen once, and the ten largest clones take roughly an eighth. The sequenced sample was PBMCs. The receptors here all came from a woman in her 30s in good health and CMV-seropositive.

The V call is TRBV7-8, the J call TRBJ2-7; 11 bases are a match to TRBD2. Germline V gives CDR1 SGHVS, CDR2 FQNEAQ. This CDR3 is 14 amino acids long. V was clipped by 4 bases and J by 8 bases; unmatched bases: 7. The CDR3 nucleotides are TGTGCCAGCAGCTCGCTAGCGGGAGGTCTAAAGCAGTACTTC. It specifies CASSSLAGGLKQYF.

As DNA, the CDR3 is TGTGCCAGCAGCGTAGCCCCCGGGGGCGGGAGCAGTGAGACCCAGTACTTC. This translates into CASSVAPGGGSSETQYF. The chain links TRBV9 to TRBJ2-5; tentatively, D is TRBD2 (7 bases). This CDR3 has 17 residues. From germline, CDR1 is SGDLS and CDR2 YYNGEE. V lost 0 bases and J 5 bases, leaving 20 bases between the germline ends.

V and J are TRBV29-1 and TRBJ1-2; D unresolved. Trimming left V 5 bases short and J 8 bases short, with 9 bases between. CDR1 and CDR2 from the germline V gene are SQVTM and ANQGSEA. The length of the CDR3 is 10 residues. This CDR3 reads CSVNWQGYTF. The DNA of the CDR3 is TGCAGCGTTAATTGGCAGGGCTACACCTTC.

The chain has TRBV29-1 and TRBJ2-1; TRBD1 agrees at 9 bases. V was clipped by 6 bases and J by 4 bases; unmatched bases: 10. CDR3 size: 15 residues. CDR1 is SQVTM and CDR2 is ANQGSEA in the germline V gene. CDR3 bases: TGCAGCGTGGAAACCCGGGACAGGGCGTACAATGAGCAGTTCTTC. Translation: CSVETRDRAYNEQFF.

The gene calls are TRBV10-3 and TRBJ2-3, with D possibly matching TRBD2 (7 bases). CDR3 length: 16 residues. Trimming left V 0 bases short and J 4 bases short, with 14 bases between. Germline lookup yields CDR1 ENHRY and CDR2 SYGVKD. The CDR3 region has the DNA TGTGCCATCAGTGAGTCAGGGGGGGGGCCCCCAGATACGCAGTATTTT. Protein sequence: CAISESGGGPPDTQYF.

Concerning this clone itself: A read error may produce the germline difference seen at one junction end. The same CDR3 is also encoded by other DNA sequences in this sample. V gene TRBV11-3 combines with J gene TRBJ1-2, with D possibly TRBD1 on 5 matching bases. This CDR3 is 13 amino acids long. Germline V CDR1 and CDR2: SGHNT, YENEEA. The CDR3 loop reads CASSLDVEDTATF. The CDR3 DNA follows: TGTGCCAGCAGCTTGGATGTTGAGGACACGGCGACTTTC. The full variable domain, its missing parts supplied by reference TRBV11-3 and TRBJ1-2, is EAGVVQSPRYKIIEKKQPVAFWCNPISGHNTLYWYLQNLGQGPELLIRYENEEAVDDSQLPKDRFSAERLKGVDSTLKIQPAELGDSAVYLCASSLDVEDTATFGSGTRLTVV.

V and J are TRBV19 and TRBJ1-1; 10 nucleotides align to TRBD1. The CDR3 has 15 residues. Germline-derived CDR1 and CDR2 are LNHDA and SQIVND (reference sequence). The ends lost 6 bases at V and 5 bases at J; junction bases unmatched: 9. CDR3 bases: TGTGCCAGTAGACCCCAGACAGGGGGCCATACTGAAGCTTTCTTT. Translation: CASRPQTGGHTEAFF.

This clone was counted once. J is TRBJ2-5 and V is TRBV28, with 10 bases identical to TRBD1. This CDR3 is built from 17 residues. Germline V gene lookup returns CDR1 MDHEN and CDR2 SYDVKM. V was pared by 2 bases and J by 1 base, with 7 bases of the junction left unmatched. Here the CDR3 reads CASSLPRQGASQETQYF. The CDR3 region has the DNA TGTGCCAGCAGTTTACCCCGACAGGGGGCATCCCAAGAGACCCAGTACTTC. The full variable domain, its missing parts supplied by reference TRBV28 and TRBJ2-5, is DVKVTQSSRYLVKRTGEKVFLECVQDMDHENMFWYRQDPGLGLRLIYFSYDVKMKEKGDIPEGYSVSREKKERFSLILESASTNQTSMYLCASSLPRQGASQETQYFGPGTRLLVL.